This T cell receptor beta chain came from a study of shared clonotypes between healthy human individuals. Points on this clone: Its antigen is not identified.

Profiled with immunoSEQ multiplex PCR; TCRdb holds only in-frame clones, not every one. The data show around 2,000,000 clones, about 95% seen once. The CDR3 is 15 residues long. Germline V gene data show CDR1 as SGHVS and CDR2 as FQNEAQ. With 2 bases clipped from V and 5 bases from J, the junction kept 9 bases outside the gene matches. Findings and caveats of the study: Estimated clonotype richness was generally higher in naive than memory subsets.

The sequence was collected from a man aged 18-30 years in good health. The source material was naive CD4+ T cells sorted from blood. As to subset: CD45RA+ positively selected. The chain couples TRBV7-8 to TRBJ2-7; TRBD2 matches at 7 bases. The CDR3 nucleotides read TGTGCCAGCAGCTTAATCAGGACTAGTTTTAACGAGCAGTACTTC. Translating it yields CASSLIRTSFNEQYF.